This is a list of T cell receptor beta chains from one sample in a study of cytomegalovirus exposure and HLA in healthy donors. Clones were read by immunoSEQ multiplex PCR, and TCRdb kept only the in-frame ones, dropping some. The sample lists approximately 200,000 clones; roughly four fifths were seen once. The specimen was PBMCs. Source of these receptors: a girl aged 2 to 10 in good health and CMV-seronegative. Both conserved end residues are part of each CDR3. The order of the fields is D gene, V gene, clone size, J gene, CDR3 DNA, CDR3 protein. The D gene is left open where the match is weak. Some rows have no size entry. The others give once, few or many, or a class for an expanded clone.

-	TRBV6-5	-	TRBJ2-5	TGTGCCAGCAGTTACTCGAGGGACTCTCAAGAGACCCAGTACTTC	CASSYSRDSQETQYF
-	TRBV5-1	-	TRBJ2-7	TGCGCCAGCAGCCACTGGACAGATGGCTCCTACGAGCAGTACTTC	CASSHWTDGSYEQYF
TRBD1	TRBV7-9	-	TRBJ2-1	TGTGCCAGCAGCTTAGCGGGGACAGGCAGCTCCTACAATGAGCAGTTCTTC	CASSLAGTGSSYNEQFF
TRBD1	TRBV6-1	-	TRBJ1-5	TGTGCCAGCAGTGTCAGGGGGCAGCCCCAGCATTTT	CASSVRGQPQHF
-	TRBV5-6	-	TRBJ2-3	TGTGCCAGCAGCAGACAGGGGAGGGGAAATACGCAGTATTTT	CASSRQGRGNTQYF
-	TRBV7-6	once	TRBJ1-1	TGTGCCAGCAGCTTAGACAAGAACACTGAAGCTTTCTTT	CASSLDKNTEAFF
-	TRBV6-1	few	TRBJ1-4	TGTGCCAGCCGTCAACAGGGCCGTCGTGAAAAACTGTTTTTT	CASRQQGRREKLFF
TRBD1	TRBV6-1	-	TRBJ1-1	TGTGCCAGCATAAGACAGGGGATGACAACTGAAGCTTTCTTT	CASIRQGMTTEAFF
TRBD1	TRBV30	few	TRBJ1-5	TGTGCCTGGTCATTCCGGGACAGGGTAGGTCAGCCCCAGCATTTT	CAWSFRDRVGQPQHF
TRBD2	TRBV6-4	-	TRBJ2-1	TGTGCCAGCAGTGATAGAGCGGGAGCTTACAATGAGCAGTTCTTC	CASSDRAGAYNEQFF
-	TRBV5-1	-	TRBJ2-6	TGCGCCAGCAGTCCTTTTCTATCTGGGGCCAACGTCCTGACTTTC	CASSPFLSGANVLTF
-	TRBV7-9	-	TRBJ2-1	TGTGCCAGCAGCTTGACGAGGGAGTACAATGAGCAGTTCTTC	CASSLTREYNEQFF
-	TRBV5-1	-	TRBJ1-3	TGCGCCAGCAGCTTGGACAGGGTTGGCGGAAACACCATATATTTT	CASSLDRVGGNTIYF
TRBD1	TRBV6-5	-	TRBJ1-2	TGTGCCAGCAGCATTGGACAGGGATTTGGCTACACCTTC	CASSIGQGFGYTF
-	TRBV6-6	many	TRBJ1-2	TGTGCCAGCAGTCCAGGGGTTAACTATGGCTACACCTTC	CASSPGVNYGYTF
-	TRBV9	-	TRBJ2-3	TGTGCCAGCAGCGTAGGTCCGGGTATACCCACAGATACGCAGTATTTT	CASSVGPGIPTDTQYF
-	TRBV2	-	TRBJ2-5	TGTGCCAGCAGAGGGCTGTCGGCGTCCTGGGCGGGAGAGACCCAGTACTTC	CASRGLSASWAGETQYF
TRBD1	TRBV11-1	-	TRBJ2-7	TGTGCCAGCAGCCGCCGAGGGACAGCGACCTACGAGCAGTACTTC	CASSRRGTATYEQYF
TRBD2	TRBV5-1	-	TRBJ2-5	TGCGCCAGCAGCTGGAGCGGGGGGGCCCTCCAGGAGACCCAGTACTTC	CASSWSGGALQETQYF
-	TRBV7-8	-	TRBJ2-2	TGTGCCAGCAGCTTACAGGTGGGAGGCACCGGGGAGCTGTTTTTT	CASSLQVGGTGELFF
-	TRBV5-1	-	TRBJ1-2	TGCGCCAGCAGCTTCTCGGGGGGCAACTATGGCTACACCTTC	CASSFSGGNYGYTF
-	TRBV25-1	-	TRBJ2-7	TGTGCCAGCAGTGAGGACACCTCCTACGAGCAGTACTTC	CASSEDTSYEQYF
-	TRBV27	-	TRBJ1-1	TGTGCCAGCAGTTTATCGGGGGGAATGGCGAACACTGAAGCTTTCTTT	CASSLSGGMANTEAFF
TRBD1	TRBV6-5	-	TRBJ1-1	TGTGCCGGCAGTTACTCCACAGGGGATATGATGGCTTTCTTT	CAGSYSTGDMMAFF
-	TRBV30	-	TRBJ1-2	TGTGCCTGGAGTCCCCAGGTGGGACTTAACTATGGCTACACCTTC	CAWSPQVGLNYGYTF
TRBD1	TRBV11-1	-	TRBJ2-7	TGTGCCAGCAGCTTCCTTAAACTACGCGGGACAGGGACTGCCTACGAGCAGTACTTC	CASSFLKLRGTGTAYEQYF
-	TRBV6-6	-	TRBJ1-1	TGTGCCAGCAGTTACCTCCTTGATCGGGGTTATGAAGCTTTCTTT	CASSYLLDRGYEAFF
-	TRBV6-5	-	TRBJ1-5	TGTGCCAGCAGTCCGGGGGATGGTCAGCCCCAGCATTTT	CASSPGDGQPQHF
-	TRBV10-2	-	TRBJ2-3	TGCGCCAGCAGTGAGTCGAGGGATACGCAGTATTTT	CASSESRDTQYF
-	TRBV9	-	TRBJ2-5	TGTGCCAGCAGCGTAGGCTCTCTCCAGCAAGAGACCCAGTACTTC	CASSVGSLQQETQYF
-	TRBV6-5	-	TRBJ1-1	TGTGCCAGCAGTTACCGCGCTGAAGCTTTCTTT	CASSYRAEAFF
TRBD1	TRBV25-1	-	TRBJ2-7	TGTGCCAGCAGTGAGAAAACAAAGACAGGGAAAAGCTCCTACGAGCAGTACTTC	CASSEKTKTGKSSYEQYF
TRBD2	TRBV7-3	-	TRBJ2-4	TGTGCCAGCAGCTTTGGGGGGGTGGGAGTAAAGTACTTC	CASSFGGVGVKYF
-	TRBV6-5	-	TRBJ2-7	TGTGCCAGCAGTTCCTCAAGTGGCTCCGAGCAGTACTTC	CASSSSSGSEQYF
TRBD2	TRBV7-9	-	TRBJ2-7	TGTGCCAGCAGTTTCACTAGCGGGAGTCTCCACGAGCAGTACTTC	CASSFTSGSLHEQYF
TRBD2	TRBV18	-	TRBJ2-7	TGTGCCAGCTCACCACAATCTAGCGGATACGAGCAGTACTTC	CASSPQSSGYEQYF
-	TRBV7-9	-	TRBJ2-3	TGTGCCAGCAGCTTAAGAGGGAAGGTAAAGCAGTATTTT	CASSLRGKVKQYF
-	TRBV5-4	-	TRBJ2-3	TGTGCCAGCAGCTCCTTAGATACGCAGTATTTT	CASSSLDTQYF
TRBD2	TRBV7-9	few	TRBJ2-3	TGTGCCAGCAGCTTAACTAGCGGGGGTACAGATACGCAGTATTTT	CASSLTSGGTDTQYF
TRBD1	TRBV19	few	TRBJ1-1	TGTGCCAGTAGTACCCCCCGGGACAGGGCTGTTATCACTGAAGCTTTCTTT	CASSTPRDRAVITEAFF
-	TRBV5-6	-	TRBJ1-3	TGTGCCAGCAGCCCGGACAGAGTTGGAAACACCATATATTTT	CASSPDRVGNTIYF
TRBD2	TRBV12-5	-	TRBJ2-1	TGTGCTAGTTTGGGAGCGGGGGGGCCTATGTATGAGCAGTTCTTC	CASLGAGGPMYEQFF
-	TRBV25-1	-	TRBJ1-1	TGTGCCAGCAGTAAAACATTGGACAAGCCTTACACTGAAGCTTTCTTT	CASSKTLDKPYTEAFF
TRBD1	TRBV12-5	-	TRBJ2-5	TGTGCTAGTGGTCCGGGACAGGGGACGCAGTACTTC	CASGPGQGTQYF
-	TRBV14	few	TRBJ2-7	TGTGCCAGCAGCCAACTCAGGGGTTCAGCCGACGAGCAGTACTTC	CASSQLRGSADEQYF
-	TRBV12-5	-	TRBJ2-7	TGTGCTAGTGGTTCCCTCAGGGCCCAGCAGTACTTC	CASGSLRAQQYF
-	TRBV30	once	TRBJ2-1	TGTGCCTGTCTTGGCGGGACCAAGAATGAGCAGTTCTTC	CACLGGTKNEQFF
-	TRBV7-9	once	TRBJ1-1	TGTGCCAGCAGCTTAGCCCTAAACCCAGCCCGGGGGAACACTGAAGCTTTCTTT	CASSLALNPARGNTEAFF
TRBD1	TRBV5-1	once	TRBJ2-5	TGCGCCAGCAGCTTGGGGACCGGGACAGGGGAATGGGAGACCCAGTACTTC	CASSLGTGTGEWETQYF
-	TRBV7-9	-	TRBJ1-2	TGTGCCAGCAGCTTAGACAGCATCTATGGCTACACCTTC	CASSLDSIYGYTF
TRBD2	TRBV19	-	TRBJ2-3	TGTGCCAGTAGTATTTTCAGCGGGGGCACAGATACGCAGTATTTT	CASSIFSGGTDTQYF
-	TRBV5-4	few	TRBJ1-1	TGTGCCAGCAGCGGAACAGGGTTAATGAGGACTGAAGCTTTCTTT	CASSGTGLMRTEAFF